The 26 T cell receptor beta chains below come from one sample, sequenced in a study of blood T cell repertoires in COVID-19. Method: immunoSEQ multiplex PCR; TCRdb's copy keeps in-frame clones and lacks some. The sample includes some 200,000 clones, about 87% of them seen just once. The sample consisted of PBMCs or T cells enriched from blood (not recorded which). These receptor sequences come from a woman in her 30s who had recovered from COVID-19.

Concerning this clone itself: Sequence at one end of the junction differs from germline and may be a read error. The CDR3 nucleotides read TGCGCCAGCAGCCAAGGACACGTGAACAGTGAAGCTTTCTTT. Protein product: CASSQGHVNSEAFF. This chain uses TRBV4-3 with TRBJ1-1; D unclear. The germline gives CDR1 LGHNA, CDR2 YSLEER. The CDR3 length is 14 residues.

The chain joins TRBV5-1 to TRBJ1-1; no definite D call. Trimming removed 6 bases at V and 1 base at J, with 4 bases between. CDR1 and CDR2 (germline): SGHRS, YFSETQ. CDR3 size: 11 residues. CDR3 DNA sequence: TGCGCCAGCACCGGGAACACTGAAGCTTTCTTT. This gives the protein CASTGNTEAFF.

V usage is TRBV7-3 and J usage is TRBJ1-1, with D hard to call. The CDR3 spans 13 residues. The ends were cut back, 1 base at V and 1 base at J, with 4 bases in the middle. The germline CDR1 and CDR2 sequences are SGHTA and FQGTGA. The CDR3 nucleotides read TGTGCCAGCAGCTTAAGCAGGAACACTGAAGCTTTCTTT. Its protein is CASSLSRNTEAFF.

The gene calls are TRBV28 and TRBJ1-3; 12 bases match TRBD1. Germline assignment: CDR1 MDHEN and CDR2 SYDVKM. V lost 8 bases and J lost 3; bases outside the gene matches: 17. The CDR3 is made up of 19 amino acids. The CDR3 DNA reads as TGTGCCAGCTCACCCCCGCCGGGACAGGGGGCGCCGGATGGAAACACCATATATTTT. Its translation: CASSPPPGQGAPDGNTIYF.

The chain employs TRBV19 and TRBJ2-1; 12 bases are shared with TRBD2. The V and J ends lost 4 bases and 10 bases, in that order; junction bases with no gene match: 8. Germline lookup yields CDR1 LNHDA and CDR2 SQIVND (reference sequence). This CDR3 is built from 15 residues. This CDR3 reads CASSNPSGGAWEQFF. The CDR3, as DNA: TGTGCCAGTAGTAACCCTAGCGGGGGGGCGTGGGAGCAGTTCTTC.

The rearrangement uses TRBV6-6 and TRBJ1-4; D is possibly TRBD1 (6 bases). The CDR3 has 14 residues. Germline V lookup: CDR1 MNHNY, CDR2 SVGAGI (reference sequence). V was cut by 2 bases and J by 7 bases, with 11 bases left in between. The CDR3 DNA sequence: TGTGCCAGCAGTTACGCAGGGGTGGGTGAAAAACTGTTTTTT. It is translated as CASSYAGVGEKLFF.

The chain combines TRBV5-1 with TRBJ1-1; 8 bases align to TRBD1. The junction had 5 bases not matched to a gene; V was cut back by 4 bases and J by 0 bases. The CDR3 length is 15 residues. Germline assignment: CDR1 SGHRS and CDR2 YFSETQ. In DNA form, the CDR3 reads TGCGCCAGCAGCCCCGGACAGGGAATGAACACTGAAGCTTTCTTT. It specifies CASSPGQGMNTEAFF.

The chain uses TRBV7-3 and TRBJ2-1; D gene unclear. Germline V gene sequence: CDR1 SGHTA, CDR2 FQGTGA. The V end was cut by 5 bases, the J end by 5 bases, with 7 bases between. This CDR3 has 12 amino acids. The CDR3 region is CASSKIDNEQFF. The CDR3 DNA reads TGTGCCAGCAGCAAGATAGACAATGAGCAGTTCTTC.

The J gene is TRBJ1-2, the V gene TRBV3-1 (or the pseudogene TRBV3-2); 9 bases agree with TRBD1. The CDR3 extends over 14 amino acids. Unmatched junction bases numbered 2, after V lost 0 bases and J lost 6 bases. Per the germline V gene, CDR1 is LGHDT and CDR2 is YNNKEL (reference sequence). CDR3 amino acids: CASSQENRGHGYTF. The CDR3 coding sequence is TGTGCCAGCAGCCAAGAGAACAGGGGGCATGGCTACACCTTC.

The chain combines TRBV19 with TRBJ2-5; TRBD2 matches at 12 bases. This CDR3 region has 15 residues. V shed 6 bases and J 1 base; nucleotides not matched to a gene: 3. Per germline, CDR1 LNHDA and CDR2 SQIVND (reference sequence). The CDR3 sequence is CASRASGGAQETQYF. The CDR3 nucleotides read TGTGCCAGTAGGGCTAGCGGGGGGGCCCAAGAGACCCAGTACTTC.

J is TRBJ1-2 and V is TRBV7-3, with 12 positions matching TRBD1. After removal of 2 bases from V and 8 bases from J, the junction contained 6 bases not matched to a gene. Germline V gene sequence: CDR1 SGHTA, CDR2 FQGTGA. The CDR3 is made up of 15 amino acids. The CDR3 reads CASSLSGTGGGGYTF. DNA of the CDR3: TGTGCCAGCAGCTTATCCGGGACAGGGGGCGGGGGCTACACCTTC.

V is TRBV15 and J is TRBJ2-2, with a weak D call TRBD1 (5 bases). The CDR3 extends over 13 amino acids. CDR1 and CDR2 from the germline V gene are LNHNV and YYDKDF (reference sequence). With 8 bases removed from V and 3 bases from J, the gap between germline ends came to 10 bases. The CDR3 DNA reads TGTGCCACCGGGCAGGGATACACCGGGGAGCTGTTTTTT. It translates to CATGQGYTGELFF.

This clone was counted once. The chain joins TRBV11-2 to TRBJ1-2, with TRBD1 matching over 8 bases. J lost 12 bases, V lost 3 bases, and 9 bases had no gene match. The germline CDR1 and CDR2 sequences are SGHAT and FQNNGV. The CDR3 sequence is 13 residues long. The CDR3, as DNA: TGTGCCAGCAGCTTTAGTTTCGACAGGGGCAACACCTTC. Amino acids: CASSFSFDRGNTF.

The chain is built from TRBV19 and TRBJ2-1; D might be TRBD2 (6 bases). The CDR3 is 14 amino acids. Germline V CDR1 and CDR2: LNHDA, SQIVND (reference sequence). The ends were cut back, 8 bases at V and 4 bases at J, with 15 bases in the middle. Here the CDR3 reads CASHEGEVYNEQFF. The DNA for the CDR3 is TGTGCCAGTCACGAAGGGGAGGTGTACAATGAGCAGTTCTTC.

This clone was found once. The chain combines TRBV5-6 with TRBJ2-7, with 11 bases lining up with TRBD1. Germline CDR1 and CDR2: SGHDT and YYEEEE. CDR3 size: 15 residues. The J segment lost 4 bases and the V segment lost 4 bases, leaving 7 bases of the junction unmatched. In DNA form, the CDR3 reads TGTGCCAGCAGCCCAACCGGGACAGGGGGTTACGAGCAGTACTTC. Translated, it gives CASSPTGTGGYEQYF.

The chain carries TRBV4-3 and TRBJ2-2; D ambiguous. The germline gives CDR1 LGHNA, CDR2 YSLEER. The CDR3 extends over 16 amino acids. Between the trimmed V and J ends, which lost 1 base and 0 bases, there was a span of 9 bases. Written as DNA, the CDR3 is TGCGCCAGCAGCCAAGGCCGGGTTTCGAACACCGGGGAGCTGTTTTTT. Its protein product is CASSQGRVSNTGELFF.

A note on this clone: Other DNA sequences in the same sample also yield this CDR3. The genes are TRBV6-1 and TRBJ2-7; D is uncertain. Trimming removed 2 bases from V and 4 bases from J, with 6 bases in between. The CDR3 is 12 residues long. Germline V CDR1 and CDR2: MNHNS, SASEGT. CDR3 DNA: TGTGCCAGCAGTGAATCAGGATACGAGCAGTACTTC. Translating gives CASSESGYEQYF.

This clone showed up just once. V and J are TRBV6-5 and TRBJ2-3; possibly TRBD2 for D (6 bases). Germline CDR1 MNHEY, CDR2 SVGAGI. V was cut by 8 bases and J by 2 bases, with 11 bases left in between. This CDR3 is 13 amino acids long. In DNA, the CDR3 is TGTGCCAGCGGAGGGACTGCCACAGATACGCAGTATTTT. This codes for CASGGTATDTQYF.

This chain uses TRBV5-6 with TRBJ2-3; tentatively, D is TRBD2 (5 bases). Germline lookup yields CDR1 SGHDT and CDR2 YYEEEE. V shed 2 bases and J shed 4 bases, with 14 bases lying between them. CDR3 size: 15 residues. The CDR3 bases are TGTGCCAGCAGCTTTGTTGGAGGACGCGCAGATACGCAGTATTTT. Translated: CASSFVGGRADTQYF.

CDR3 residues: CASSIVGSPQETQYF. The CDR3 nucleotides read TGTGCCAGTAGTATAGTGGGGAGTCCTCAAGAGACCCAGTACTTC. V is TRBV19 and J is TRBJ2-5; tentatively, D is TRBD2 (5 bases). Looked up from germline, CDR1 is LNHDA and CDR2 is SQIVND (reference sequence). This CDR3 region has 15 residues. V was trimmed by 1 base and J by 2 bases, leaving 11 bases between them.

The chain employs TRBV4-1 and TRBJ2-1; TRBD1 matches at 11 bases. The V segment lost 0 bases and the J segment 4 bases; nucleotides outside the gene matches: 5. Germline values: CDR1 MGHRA, CDR2 YSYEKL. The CDR3 has 17 amino acids. The CDR3 sequence is CASSQDRRDRGYNEQFF. The CDR3 DNA follows: TGCGCCAGCAGCCAAGATCGCCGGGACAGGGGGTACAATGAGCAGTTCTTC.

The chain joins TRBV5-4 to TRBJ1-5, with D unclear. V was clipped by 3 bases and J by 2 bases, with 15 bases between them. Looked up from germline, CDR1 is SGHNT and CDR2 is YYREEE (reference sequence). The CDR3 is 16 residues long. Here the CDR3 DNA reads TGTGCCAGCAGCTCAGGCCCCGGGGTGGGCAATCAGCCCCAGCATTTT. This translates into CASSSGPGVGNQPQHF.

Concerning this clone itself: The same CDR3 is also encoded by other DNA sequences in this sample. The chain couples TRBV7-9 to TRBJ2-1, with a weak D call TRBD1 (7 bases). The CDR3 loop spans 14 amino acids. Germline V gene lookup returns CDR1 SEHNR and CDR2 FQNEAQ (reference sequence). The V and J ends lost 3 bases and 4 bases respectively, with 10 bases between them. The CDR3 nucleotides read TGTGCCAGCAGCTTGGCAGGGGGGTACAATGAGCAGTTCTTC. Encoded protein: CASSLAGGYNEQFF. The full variable domain, rest sourced from reference TRBV7-9 and TRBJ2-1, is DTGVSQNPRHKITKRGQNVTFRCDPISEHNRLYWYRQTLGQGPEFLTYFQNEAQLEKSRLLSDRFSAERPKGSFSTLEIQRTEQGDSAMYLCASSLAGGYNEQFFGPGTRLTVL.

The rearrangement joins TRBV23-1 to TRBJ1-2; perhaps TRBD1 as D (6 bases). TRBV23-1 is assigned to the ORF class and has an uncertain function. The length of the CDR3 is 13 residues. Trimming removed 7 bases from V and 6 bases from J, with 15 bases in between. CDR3 in amino acids: CASIDPGENGYTF. The CDR3 DNA is TGCGCCAGCATAGACCCAGGGGAGAATGGCTACACCTTC.

The genes are TRBV5-8 and TRBJ2-5, with 7 bases identical to TRBD1. Trimming at V came to 7 bases and at J to 6 bases, leaving 15 bases not matched to a gene. This CDR3 is 15 amino acids long. CDR1 is SGHTS and CDR2 is YDEGEE in the germline V gene. DNA for the CDR3: TGTGCCAGCTGGACCCACGGACAGGAAAGACAGACCCAGTACTTC. As protein: CASWTHGQERQTQYF.

In this sample, this clone turned up once. For the CDR3, the DNA is TGTGCCAGCAGCTCGGGACTCATAGAGACCCAGTACTTC. Protein: CASSSGLIETQYF. This rearrangement joins TRBV5-6 to TRBJ2-5; maybe TRBD2 (6 bases). The germline V gene has CDR1 SGHDT and CDR2 YYEEEE. Trimming pared 3 bases from V and 4 bases from J, leaving 10 bases between. The CDR3 has 13 amino acids.